Listed below are T cell receptor beta chains from one sample, sequenced in a study of regulatory T cells in long-lasting Graves disease. TCRdb redid the calling of the multiplex PCR reads with MiXCR, one entry per CDR3 protein. Counted here are about 470,000 distinct CDR3 sequences, 20% to 25% occurring once; the ten biggest clones make up over 6%. The sequenced sample was peripheral blood mononuclear cells (PBMCs), obtained when the disease was refractory, from a patient treated with antithyroid drugs. These receptors originate from a female donor with Graves disease. Each CDR3 is given with its conserved first and last residue. D genes are given only for firm matches. Expanded clones are given a class, and other clones once, few, many or no size at all.

j_gene | v_gene | d_gene | abundance | CDR3nt | CDR3aa
TRBJ2-5 | TRBV7-2 | TRBD2 | many | TGTGCCAGCAGCCGTACCGGGACTAGCGGGAAAGAGACCCAGTACTTC | CASSRTGTSGKETQYF
TRBJ2-5 | TRBV20-1 | TRBD2 | few | TGCAGTGCCAGAACCGGGACTAGCGGGAGTTTTAAAGAGACCCAGTACTTC | CSARTGTSGSFKETQYF
TRBJ2-5 | TRBV3-1 | - | many | TGTGCCAGCAGCCAGGAAAGCGGGGAGACCCAGTACTTC | CASSQESGETQYF
TRBJ2-5 | TRBV5-5 | - | - | TGTGCCAGCAGCTCCCAGACTATGGAAGAGACCCAGTACTTC | CASSSQTMEETQYF
TRBJ1-1 | TRBV7-9 | - | - | TGTGCCAGCAGCCGGGTCATCTACAACACTGAAGCTTTCTTT | CASSRVIYNTEAFF
TRBJ2-7 | TRBV28 | TRBD2 | few | TGTGCCAGCAGTTTATCGTCCCCCTATAGCGGGGGCCTAATCTACGAGCAGTACTTC | CASSLSSPYSGGLIYEQYF
TRBJ2-7 | TRBV20-1 | - | few | TGCAGTGCTATCGGGGTCGGGCTCCAGTACTTC | CSAIGVGLQYF
TRBJ1-6 | TRBV5-1 | - | few | TGCGCCAGCAGCTTGGGGGGCAGAACCTATAATTCACCCCTCCACTTT | CASSLGGRTYNSPLHF
TRBJ2-5 | TRBV24-1 | TRBD2 | few | TGTGCCACCAGGCCCGGACTAGCGGAGACCCAGTACTTC | CATRPGLAETQYF
TRBJ2-7 | TRBV6-2/TRBV6-3 | - | - | TGTGCCAGCAGTTACGAGGGGAAGGATCCCTACGAGCAGTACTTC | CASSYEGKDPYEQYF
TRBJ1-1 | TRBV28 | - | many | TGTGCCAGCAGTCGCCCAGGGCCCGCTGAAGCTTTCTTT | CASSRPGPAEAFF
TRBJ2-2 | TRBV5-1 | - | - | TGCGCCAGCAGCTTTCGGGACTCGACCGGGGAGCTGTTTTTT | CASSFRDSTGELFF
TRBJ1-5 | TRBV20-1 | - | - | TGCAGTGCTAGAGATGGCAGCCCCGAAAGCAATCAGCCCCAGCATTTT | CSARDGSPESNQPQHF
TRBJ2-4 | TRBV2 | - | many | TGTGCCAGCAGTGAAGTGCAGGGGCCATTAGCCAAAAACATTCAGTACTTC | CASSEVQGPLAKNIQYF
TRBJ2-6 | TRBV28 | - | - | TGTGCAGTAGGGGGACCTGGGGCCAACGTCCTGACTTTC | CAVGGPGANVLTF
TRBJ2-4 | TRBV28 | TRBD2 | - | TGTGCCAGCAGTTCACTTATAGCGGGAGGGGTAGCCAAAACCATTCAGTACTTC | CASSSLIAGGVAKTIQYF
TRBJ1-4 | TRBV19 | - | few | TGTGCCAGTAAGTTCCAGGCTAATGAAAAACTGTTTTTT | CASKFQANEKLFF
TRBJ1-5 | TRBV2 | TRBD1 | many | TGTGCCAGCAGGGGGACAGGGGCTCTCCAGCATTTT | CASRGTGALQHF
TRBJ2-7 | TRBV5-5 | TRBD1 | many | TGTGCCAGCAGCTTCCGGGACAGGGGTAGCGAGCAGTACTTC | CASSFRDRGSEQYF
TRBJ1-2 | TRBV27 | - | many | TGTGCCAGCAGTGCTTCGTGGACAGCCTATGGCTACACCTTC | CASSASWTAYGYTF
TRBJ2-1 | TRBV11-2 | - | - | TGTGCCAGCAGTTTCGGGACAAGCTCCTACAATGAGCAGTTCTTC | CASSFGTSSYNEQFF
TRBJ1-5 | TRBV6-5 | - | many | TGTGCCAGCAGTTACGGTCCCAATCAGCCCCAGCATTTT | CASSYGPNQPQHF
TRBJ1-5 | TRBV5-6 | - | many | TGTGCCAGCAGCAACCGACGTCTGGGAGGCAATCAGCCCCAGCATTTT | CASSNRRLGGNQPQHF
TRBJ1-5 | TRBV15 | - | many | TGTGCCACCAGCAGACTCAACAATCAGCCCCAGCATTTT | CATSRLNNQPQHF
TRBJ2-3 | TRBV7-9 | - | once | TGTGCCAGCAGGCTTACTACAGGTTCCCTCACAGATACGCAGTATTTT | CASRLTTGSLTDTQYF
TRBJ2-7 | TRBV9 | - | few | TGTGCCAGCAGCCCCAATGGGAGGTTCGCCTACGAGCAGTACTTC | CASSPNGRFAYEQYF
TRBJ1-2 | TRBV7-9 | - | few | TGTGCCAGCAGCTTAGGGCCCGCAGCCCACTATGGCTACACCTTC | CASSLGPAAHYGYTF
TRBJ2-6 | TRBV28 | - | few | TGTGCCAGCAGTTTAGGGGGGTTGTGGAGTTCTGGGGCCAACGTCCTGACTTTC | CASSLGGLWSSGANVLTF
TRBJ2-7 | TRBV6-1 | TRBD1 | many | TGTGCCAGCAGAATTGCTTCCCGGGACAGGGCTTACGAGCAGTACTTC | CASRIASRDRAYEQYF
TRBJ1-4 | TRBV7-6 | - | few | TGTGCCAGCAGCCCGACAGTAACTAATGAAAAACTGTTTTTT | CASSPTVTNEKLFF
TRBJ1-2 | TRBV14 | TRBD1 | - | TGTGCCAGCAGCCAAGGGGGAACAGGGGAACGCTACTATGGCTACACCTTC | CASSQGGTGERYYGYTF
TRBJ2-7 | TRBV2 | TRBD1 | many | TGTGCCAGCAGTGAATTAGGGACAGGGGGCAACGAGCAGTACTTC | CASSELGTGGNEQYF
TRBJ1-5 | TRBV6-2/TRBV6-3 | TRBD1 | - | TGTGCCAGCGGCCGCCCAGACAGGGGACCAAGCACCCAGCCCCAGCATTTT | CASGRPDRGPSTQPQHF
TRBJ2-4 | TRBV3-2 | - | - | TGTGCCAGCAGCCACCCAACTTGGGAAAGGGTCAAAAACATTCAGTACTTC | CASSHPTWERVKNIQYF
TRBJ1-2 | TRBV7-9 | - | many | TGTGCCAGCAGCTTAGCGCCCAGGGGCGGGGACTATGGCTACACCTTC | CASSLAPRGGDYGYTF
TRBJ2-1 | TRBV15 | TRBD1 | - | TGTGCCAGCAGTCCGGGGACAGGGGGCCGAGCAACCTACAATGAGCAGTTCTTC | CASSPGTGGRATYNEQFF
TRBJ1-4 | TRBV30 | - | - | TGTGCCTGGAGTCCCGGGTCCACTAATGAAAAACTGTTTTTT | CAWSPGSTNEKLFF
TRBJ2-7 | TRBV6-1 | TRBD2 | many | TGTGCCAGCAGTCCTAGCGGTAACTACGAGCAGTACTTC | CASSPSGNYEQYF
TRBJ2-2 | TRBV6-1 | - | - | TGTGCCAGCAGTCCTTTGACAGTGCTAACCGGGGAGCTGTTTTTT | CASSPLTVLTGELFF
TRBJ1-2 | TRBV27 | TRBD1 | - | TGTGCCAGCAGTCCGGGACAGCCTGCCTATGGCTACACCTTC | CASSPGQPAYGYTF
TRBJ2-7 | TRBV4-1 | - | many | TGCGCCAGCAGCCTCCGGGACACATCCTACGAGCAGTACTTC | CASSLRDTSYEQYF
TRBJ1-5 | TRBV11-2 | - | many | TGTGCCAGCAGCTTAGTTTCAGGGCACCTAGGGCCCCAGCATTTT | CASSLVSGHLGPQHF
TRBJ1-6 | TRBV7-9 | - | - | TGTGCCAGCAGCTTTGGCGGAGCGTTTAATACACCCCTCCACTTT | CASSFGGAFNTPLHF
TRBJ2-7 | TRBV9 | - | once | TGTGCCAACAGCCTCCCCCCCTACGAGCAGTACTTC | CANSLPPYEQYF
TRBJ2-5 | TRBV6-1 | - | many | TGTGCCAGCTCCGGGTACCCGAGACTAAAAGAGACCCAGTACTTC | CASSGYPRLKETQYF
TRBJ1-4 | TRBV28 | TRBD1 | many | TGTGCCACCCAACGGACAGGGCTGGAAAAACTGTTTTTT | CATQRTGLEKLFF
TRBJ1-6 | TRBV6-2/TRBV6-3 | TRBD1 | - | TGTGCCAGCAGTTACCCGACAGGGACTTCACCCCTCCACTTT | CASSYPTGTSPLHF